The present entry profiles one TCR beta chain with its context. Its specificity is not known. Amplification of TCR beta CDR3 regions used RNA as the template. The study used the HTBI primer set for a first-round RT-PCR of the TCR CDR3. TCRdb re-called the multiplex PCR reads through MiXCR, storing one row per CDR3 protein. Of roughly 380,000 distinct CDR3 sequences listed, around 18% are singletons. Inclusion characteristics of ophthalmopathy patients comprised a Clinical Activity Score of at least 3, a NOSPECS grade of at least 4, and duration under 3 months. Uncontrolled infections, other autoimmune diseases, pregnancy or lactation led to exclusion of patients. The entry originates in a study of T cells in Graves' hyperthyroidism and ophthalmopathy. Study conclusions and caveats: In validation, the model predicted ophthalmopathy. These predictions came a median around 5.9 months before onset. Ophthalmopathy could be told apart from stable hyperthyroidism with a 13 V-J model.

Input material: blood. This TCR was sampled from a woman aged 40 to 50 with Graves' ophthalmopathy.

This chain's CDR3 is CSVELGGMNTEAFF. CDR3 DNA sequence: TGCAGCGTTGAGTTGGGGGGGATGAACACTGAAGCTTTCTTT. This sequence joins TRBV29-1 and TRBJ1-1; TRBD1 might be the D (5 bases). Trimming removed 3 bases from V and 0 bases from J, with 11 bases in between. The CDR3 spans 14 residues. Germline-derived CDR1 and CDR2 are SQVTM and ANQGSEA.